The rows below give T cell receptor beta chains drawn from one sample of a study of blood T cell repertoires in COVID-19. The table came from immunoSEQ multiplex PCR; TCRdb's copy has only in-frame clones and leaves some out. The table shows 65,000 to 100,000 clones, with 80% to 90% occurring only once. The sample comprised peripheral blood. All receptors come from a man aged 50 to 60 with acute or convalescent COVID-19. The CDR3 runs from the conserved cysteine through the conserved F or W. Fields, in order: CDR3 length, D gene, J gene, V gene, clone size, CDR3 DNA, CDR3 protein. D genes are given only for firm matches. Only part of the rows carry a size: once, few, many, or a class if the clone is expanded.

>15|TRBD1|TRBJ1-5|TRBV2|NA
TGTGCCAGCAGTGAAGCATCAGGGGGCGCGGTGGCCCAGCATTTT
CASSEASGGAVAQHF
>12|NA|TRBJ1-5|TRBV27|NA
TGTGCCAGCAGTTCCGGGGGACAGCCCCAGCATTTT
CASSSGGQPQHF
>13|TRBD1|TRBJ1-2|TRBV27|once
TGTGCCAGCAGTCGGGCAGGGGGCCATGGCTACACCTTC
CASSRAGGHGYTF
>15|TRBD1|TRBJ1-2|TRBV6-2/TRBV6-3|few
TGTGCCAGCAGTGCTGACAGGGTTTTTAACTATGGCTACACCTTC
CASSADRVFNYGYTF
>15|TRBD1|TRBJ2-5|TRBV6-4|NA
TGTGCCAGCAGTGCCACAGGGGGCCGGACAGAGACCCAGTACTTC
CASSATGGRTETQYF
>15|TRBD2|TRBJ2-5|TRBV5-1|NA
TGCGCCAGCAGCTTACTAGCGGGTTCGGGAGAGACCCAGTACTTC
CASSLLAGSGETQYF
>16|NA|TRBJ2-2|TRBV2|NA
TGTGCCAGCAGTGAACGGAGGGCAGTCAACACCGGGGAGCTGTTTTTT
CASSERRAVNTGELFF
>14|NA|TRBJ1-5|TRBV10-2|few
TGCGCCAGCAGTGAGTCGTTGGGGAGTCAGCCCCAGCATTTT
CASSESLGSQPQHF
>13|NA|TRBJ1-1|TRBV5-5|NA
TGTGCCAGCAGCCGCCAGGGTGGGACTGAAGCTTTCTTT
CASSRQGGTEAFF
>14|NA|TRBJ1-2|TRBV6-5|NA
TGTGCCAGCAGTTACTCGATGGCAGGCCATGGCTACACCTTC
CASSYSMAGHGYTF
>12|NA|TRBJ1-2|TRBV19|once
TGTGCCAGTAGTATAACACCTCATGGCTACACCTTC
CASSITPHGYTF
>13|TRBD1|TRBJ1-5|TRBV7-2|NA
TGTGCCAGCAGCCCAGACAGGGAGAGGCCCCAGCATTTT
CASSPDRERPQHF
>15|TRBD1|TRBJ1-4|TRBV6-5|NA
TGTGCCAGCAGCGCTATCCGGGACAGGGGGGAAAAACTGTTTTTT
CASSAIRDRGEKLFF
>13|TRBD1|TRBJ1-1|TRBV6-5|NA
TGTGCCAGCAGCAGGGGGTATTACACTGAAGCTTTCTTT
CASSRGYYTEAFF
>16|TRBD1|TRBJ1-6|TRBV5-1|NA
TGCGCCAGCAGCTTGTCGACAGGGGGTGTAGGTTCACCCCTCCACTTT
CASSLSTGGVGSPLHF
>15|TRBD1|TRBJ1-2|TRBV5-1|NA
TGCGCCAGCAGCCCGGAAGGCAGGGGGCATGGTGGCTACACCTTC
CASSPEGRGHGGYTF
>17|NA|TRBJ1-3|TRBV5-6|NA
TGTGCCAGCAGCTTTTTCTCAAACCAGGTTGATGGAAACACCATATATTTT
CASSFFSNQVDGNTIYF
>13|NA|TRBJ1-1|TRBV30|NA
TGTGCCTGGTCTCGGGTCATGAACACTGAAGCTTTCTTT
CAWSRVMNTEAFF
>15|TRBD1|TRBJ1-6|TRBV4-1|NA
TGCGCCAGCAGCCTCAGGACAGGGGAGGGCTCACCCCTCCACTTT
CASSLRTGEGSPLHF
>17|NA|TRBJ2-3|TRBV19|NA
TGTGCCAGTAACCCCCACAGGGCCCCATGTTACACAGATACGCAGTATTTT
CASNPHRAPCYTDTQYF
>14|NA|TRBJ1-2|TRBV7-9|NA
TGTGCCAGCAGCGAGCCGGGACAAGGCTATGGCTACACCTTC
CASSEPGQGYGYTF
>15|TRBD2|TRBJ2-2|TRBV5-4|NA
TGTGCCAGCAGCGCGGCGGGGGTGAACACCGGGGAGCTGTTTTTT
CASSAAGVNTGELFF
>15|NA|TRBJ1-2|TRBV7-9|few
TGTGCCAGCAGCTTATCGGAGTCAGGGATTGAGGGCTACACCTTC
CASSLSESGIEGYTF